One TCR beta chain is described in this entry. Its cognate antigen is unknown. In this CDR3 the conserved last residue, phenylalanine or tryptophan, is missing, so a read error is likely. These data belong to a study of tumor-infiltrating lymphocytes in primary liver carcinoma. On the study more broadly: Patients comprised men and women whose ages fell between 30 and 69 years. Study-wide results and caveats: Tumor specimens were characterized by a significantly higher top-250-clone fraction than blood (p = 0.039). Tumor-adjacent and tumor-blood pairs overlapped less than tumor region pairs did. Samples, which were bulk and unsorted, did not allow CD4+ and CD8+ repertoires to be compared.

From approximately 450 ng total RNA, TCR beta cDNA was generated with a primer in the constant region. For TCR beta, libraries were produced by three nested multiplex PCR rounds using slightly modified ARM-PCR. Two initial PCR rounds of around 10 cycles each paired TRBV1-TRBV30 forward primers with a C-beta reverse primer. Each CDR3 protein is one row after TCRdb ran MiXCR on the multiplex PCR reads. Of fewer than 350,000 distinct CDR3 sequences in the sample, less than 65% were seen once. Germline CDR1 MNHEY, CDR2 SVGEGT. The CDR3 covers 17 residues. In addition to blood RNA drawn from unsorted whole blood, germline DNA was extracted.

Specimen: peripheral blood. The clonotype comes from a man in his forties or fifties with primary liver carcinoma and hepatitis B virus infection. The gene calls are TRBV6-2 or TRBV6-3 and TRBJ2-1; D is uncertain. CDR3 loop: CASSYSAGKPDGNEQFI. CDR3 sequence (DNA): TGTGCTAGCAGTTACTCGGCCGGCAAGCCGGACGGGAATGAGCAGTTCATC.